The 27 T cell receptor beta chains reported below all come from one sample, sequenced in a study of shared T cell receptors in the human thymus. The protocol was immunoSEQ multiplex PCR, while the TCRdb copy is restricted to in-frame clones and leaves out a portion. The sample has about 710,000 clones; around 87% are singletons. This sample was shared with a second study, whose subject was human thymus T cells.

Input material: thymocytes. The receptors were gathered from a boy under three years old with a congenital heart defect.

The chain couples TRBV19 to TRBJ2-1, with TRBD1 matching 8 bases. V shed 5 bases and J 3 bases; nucleotides not matched to a gene: 21. Germline CDR1 reads LNHDA; CDR2 reads SQIVND (reference sequence). The CDR3 totals 20 residues. This CDR3 is CASSPLRQGIYLRDYNEQFF. CDR3 nucleotide sequence: TGTGCCAGTAGTCCACTCAGACAGGGGATTTACTTACGGGACTACAATGAGCAGTTCTTC.

The chain couples TRBV7-2 to TRBJ1-5, with 7 bases aligning to TRBD1. The V and J ends lost 5 bases and 3 bases, in that order; junction bases with no gene match: 4. Germline lookup yields CDR1 SGHTA and CDR2 FQGNSA. The CDR3 has 14 residues. This chain's CDR3 is CASSADRHNQPQHF. In DNA, the CDR3 is TGTGCCAGCAGCGCGGACAGGCACAATCAGCCCCAGCATTTT.

This chain joins TRBV9 and TRBJ2-1; 9 nucleotides match TRBD1. The CDR3 covers 14 residues. V lost 4 bases and J lost 9; bases outside the gene matches: 8. Germline CDR1 reads SGDLS; CDR2 reads YYNGEE. This chain's CDR3 is CASSKTGGLSEQFF. CDR3 DNA sequence: TGTGCCAGCAGCAAAACAGGGGGCCTAAGTGAGCAGTTCTTC.

This clone showed up just once. The chain has TRBV28 and TRBJ1-5; 9 bases align to TRBD1. Germline CDR1 and CDR2: MDHEN and SYDVKM. V was clipped by 7 bases and J by 5 bases; unmatched bases: 6. The CDR3 runs to 14 residues. The CDR3: CASMDRGMHQPQHF. The DNA of the CDR3 is TGTGCCAGCATGGACAGGGGAATGCATCAGCCCCAGCATTTT.

The chain is built from TRBV28 and TRBJ2-7, with D possibly matching TRBD2 (5 bases). Trimming removed 2 bases from V and 7 bases from J, with 15 bases in between. CDR1 and CDR2 (germline): MDHEN, SYDVKM. The CDR3 covers 14 residues. CDR3 sequence reads: CASSLEGRNGEQYF. In DNA, the CDR3 is TGTGCCAGCAGTTTAGAGGGCAGGAACGGGGAGCAGTACTTC.

The chain joins TRBV5-4 to TRBJ1-4, with a tentative D call TRBD1 (5 bases). CDR3 length: 16 residues. Germline loops: CDR1 SGHNT, CDR2 YYREEE (reference sequence). V lost 5 bases, J lost 5 bases, and 19 bases lay in between. CDR3 loop: CASSSTNQGSNEKLFF. The CDR3 bases are TGTGCCAGCAGTTCGACAAACCAGGGATCCAATGAAAAACTGTTTTTT.

The chain combines TRBV13 with TRBJ2-2, with TRBD2 identical over 9 bases. Germline-derived CDR1 and CDR2 are PRHDT and FYEKMQ (reference sequence). There are 19 residues in the CDR3. The J segment lost 5 bases and the V segment lost 5 bases, leaving 18 bases of the junction unmatched. CDR3 residues: CASSPTESNSGGRTGELFF. In DNA, the CDR3 is TGTGCCAGCAGCCCCACCGAATCAAATAGCGGGGGTAGGACCGGGGAGCTGTTTTTT.

This chain uses TRBV10-3 with TRBJ1-6, with D unresolved. CDR1 and CDR2 from the germline V gene are ENHRY and SYGVKD. The CDR3 contains 14 residues. The V end lost 3 bases, the J end lost 8 bases, and 11 bases lay between the germline ends. The CDR3 here is CAISDRSMDSPLHF. The CDR3 DNA sequence: TGTGCCATCAGTGACCGGAGCATGGATTCACCCCTCCACTTT.

In this sample, this clone turned up once. The genes are TRBV6-7 and TRBJ2-7; 7 bases agree with TRBD1. TRBV6-7 carries the ORF label, with uncertain function. Losses at the gene ends were 8 bases for V and 6 bases for J; bases not matched to a gene: 16. This CDR3 contains 15 residues. The CDR3 nucleotides are TGTGCCAGCGCAACCCGGGACAGACCCTCAGGCGAGCAGTACTTC. This translates into CASATRDRPSGEQYF.

The chain employs TRBV28 and TRBJ2-7; D may be TRBD1 (5 bases). Germline V gene data show CDR1 as MDHEN and CDR2 as SYDVKM. This CDR3 spans 15 amino acids. V was pared by 2 bases and J by 1 base, with 12 bases between. CDR3 in DNA: TGTGCCAGCAGTTTAACCGGACAAATTTCCTACGAGCAGTACTTC. Translation gives CASSLTGQISYEQYF.

V gene TRBV28 combines with J gene TRBJ2-1, with D maybe TRBD1 (5 bases). Germline V gives CDR1 MDHEN, CDR2 SYDVKM. The CDR3 runs 15 residues. Trimming left V 4 bases short and J 8 bases short, with 18 bases between. The CDR3 loop reads CASSSRTLFGDEQFF. The CDR3 nucleotides are TGTGCCAGCAGTTCTCGGACACTATTTGGCGATGAGCAGTTCTTC.

The chain links TRBV18 to TRBJ2-7; D uncertain. Per germline, CDR1 KGHSH and CDR2 LQKENI. V lost 4 bases and J lost 7, with 20 bases in between. The CDR3 covers 15 residues. CDR3 residues: CASSQAPAEEYEQYF. In DNA, the CDR3 is TGTGCCAGCTCACAGGCGCCGGCCGAGGAGTATGAGCAGTACTTC.

This clone was detected only a few times. The V gene is TRBV19, the J gene TRBJ1-3; D gene uncertain. The CDR3 runs to 13 residues. V was shortened by 8 bases and J by 0 bases, with 8 bases between the two germline ends. CDR1 is LNHDA, CDR2 SQIVND, per germline (reference sequence). CDR3 nucleotide sequence: TGTGCCAGTGCCCTGAGCTCTGGAAACACCATATATTTT. Translated: CASALSSGNTIYF. Complete variable domain (other parts from reference TRBV19 and TRBJ1-3): DGGITQSPKYLFRKEGQNVTLSCEQNLNHDAMYWYRQDPGQGLRLIYYSQIVNDFQKGDIAEGYSVSREKKESFPLTVTSAQKNPTAFYLCASALSSGNTIYFGEGSWLTVV.

The chain employs TRBV5-5 and TRBJ2-7, with TRBD1 identical over 9 bases. Germline loops: CDR1 SGHKS, CDR2 YYEKEE (reference sequence). V gave up 4 bases and J gave up 4 bases; unmatched junction bases: 6. The CDR3 runs to 14 residues. The CDR3 sequence is CASSTGTGRYEQYF. CDR3 DNA: TGTGCCAGCAGCACCGGGACAGGGAGGTACGAGCAGTACTTC.

The chain uses TRBV11-2 and TRBJ2-1; unclear D gene. The CDR3 length is 13 residues. V lost 4 bases, J lost 10 bases, and 14 bases lay in between. Germline-derived CDR1 and CDR2 are SGHAT and FQNNGV. Written as DNA, the CDR3 is TGTGCCAGCAGCTCCCAGAAGTACGAAGAGCAGTTCTTC. This sequence encodes CASSSQKYEEQFF.

J is TRBJ1-2 and V is TRBV11-2, with 7 bases lining up with TRBD1. Per germline, CDR1 SGHAT and CDR2 FQNNGV. Losses at the gene ends were 1 base for V and 4 bases for J; bases not matched to a gene: 6. This CDR3 is built from 15 residues. The CDR3 nucleotides are TGTGCCAGCAGCTTAGCCCCCACAGGGGCCTATGGCTACACCTTC. Protein sequence: CASSLAPTGAYGYTF.

This chain uses TRBV9 with TRBJ2-7; 10 bases fit TRBD2. This CDR3 has 14 amino acids. The J segment lost 3 bases and the V segment lost 4 bases, leaving 4 bases of the junction unmatched. CDR1 is SGDLS, CDR2 YYNGEE, per germline. CDR3 nucleotide sequence: TGTGCCAGCAGCCCAGGACTAGCGGACTACGAGCAGTACTTC. This encodes CASSPGLADYEQYF.

The rearrangement uses TRBV28 and TRBJ2-7, with D unclear. CDR3 length equals 13 residues. CDR1 and CDR2 (germline): MDHEN, SYDVKM. V was cut by 6 bases and J by 4 bases, with 13 bases left in between. CDR3 DNA: TGTGCCAGCAGACACAGCCACCGATACGAGCAGTACTTC. Its translation is CASRHSHRYEQYF.

V gene TRBV27 combines with J gene TRBJ2-3; 10 bases agree with TRBD2. The CDR3 contains 16 residues. The V gene end was trimmed by 5 bases and the J gene end by 4 bases; junction bases not matched to a gene: 9. Germline V gene data show CDR1 as MNHEY and CDR2 as SMNVEV (reference sequence). The CDR3 spells CASSPPLAGGSDTQYF. CDR3 sequence (DNA): TGTGCCAGCAGTCCCCCGTTAGCGGGGGGATCAGATACGCAGTATTTT.

The chain links TRBV9 to TRBJ1-1, with 8 nucleotides matching TRBD1. In germline, CDR1 is SGDLS, CDR2 YYNGEE. The junction had 9 bases not matched to a gene; V was cut back by 0 bases and J by 11 bases. The CDR3 sequence is 14 residues long. CDR3 coding DNA: TGTGCCAGCAGCGTAGAAGCAGGGGGCTTGGGTGCTTTCTTT. Translated, it gives CASSVEAGGLGAFF.

The rearrangement joins TRBV5-6 to TRBJ2-1; TRBD1 matches at 9 bases. The CDR3 totals 16 residues. Germline V gene data show CDR1 as SGHDT and CDR2 as YYEEEE. With V trimmed by 0 bases and J by 2 bases, 3 bases remained unmatched. CDR3 amino acids: CASSLGTGATYNEQFF. The CDR3 DNA sequence: TGTGCCAGCAGCTTGGGGACAGGGGCCACCTACAATGAGCAGTTCTTC.

V gene TRBV10-3 combines with J gene TRBJ2-3; no reliable D call. This CDR3 region has 14 residues. Deletions cut 4 bases from V and 3 bases from J, with 11 bases between. CDR1 is ENHRY and CDR2 is SYGVKD in the germline V gene. The CDR3 DNA is TGTGCCATCAGTGCGGAGAGAGTGACAGATACGCAGTATTTT. Translated, it gives CAISAERVTDTQYF.

The chain carries TRBV28 and TRBJ1-4, with 7 bases fitting TRBD1. The CDR3 contains 16 residues. V lost 5 bases to trimming and J lost 6 bases; unmatched junction nucleotides: 12. In germline, CDR1 is MDHEN, CDR2 SYDVKM. CDR3 residues: CASSGRQTGRYEKLFF. The CDR3 DNA reads TGTGCCAGCAGTGGCCGGCAGACAGGGCGGTATGAAAAACTGTTTTTT.

The V and J genes are TRBV6-1 and TRBJ2-1; weak D call: TRBD1 (5 bases). Trimming took 11 bases from V and 3 from J, leaving 14 bases between them. Germline V gene lookup returns CDR1 MNHNS and CDR2 SASEGT. This CDR3 has 13 amino acids. The CDR3 DNA reads as TGTGCCGGGCGCGACAGAGGCTACAATGAGCAGTTCTTC. It yields the protein CAGRDRGYNEQFF.

This clone was detected only once. The chain couples TRBV14 to TRBJ2-3; TRBD2 matches 11 bases. V shed 3 bases, J shed 1 base, and the junction held 6 bases outside the gene matches. Germline V CDR1 and CDR2: SGHDN, FVKESK. There are 17 residues in the CDR3. The DNA for the CDR3 is TGTGCCAGCAGCCATAGTAGCGGGAGGGCCGGCACAGATACGCAGTATTTT. Protein product: CASSHSSGRAGTDTQYF.

This chain joins TRBV4-3 and TRBJ2-2; TRBD1 aligns across 8 bases. The CDR3 extends over 13 amino acids. Looked up from germline, CDR1 is LGHNA and CDR2 is YSLEER. V lost 6 bases to trimming and J lost 4 bases; unmatched junction nucleotides: 1. The chain's CDR3 is CASRTGVTGELFF. The CDR3 bases are TGCGCCAGCAGGACAGGGGTCACCGGGGAGCTGTTTTTT.

This clone was detected only once. The genes are TRBV20-1 and TRBJ2-2; D ambiguous. CDR3 length equals 10 residues. Germline V lookup: CDR1 DFQATT, CDR2 SNEGSKA (reference sequence). Trimming removed 1 base at V and 11 bases at J, with 5 bases between. DNA for the CDR3: TGCAGTGCTAGAGGAGCCGAGCTGTTTTTT. Translation gives CSARGAELFF.